One sample yielded the 12 T cell receptor beta chains listed below, sequenced in a study of regulatory T cells in long-lasting Graves disease. Both iRepertoire HTBI primers and Arm-PCR of CDR3 regions were used to build the TCR beta libraries. One entry per CDR3 protein results from TCRdb running MiXCR on the multiplex PCR reads. The sample holds 510,000 or so distinct CDR3 sequences, about 12% seen once. Indicated time point: newly diagnosed GD, antithyroid drugs for less than 3 months. RNA extracted from PBMCs served as the sequencing template. These data were also filed under a second study, of T cells in Graves' hyperthyroidism and ophthalmopathy.

The source material was peripheral blood mononuclear cells (PBMCs), sampled at new diagnosis, from a patient treated with antithyroid drugs. The receptors were sampled from a woman under 40 with Graves disease.

This clonotype occurred many times. This sequence joins TRBV19 and TRBJ1-2; D is undetermined. The V end was cut by 5 bases, the J end by 0 bases, with 7 bases between. Germline V lookup: CDR1 LNHDA, CDR2 SQIVND (reference sequence). This CDR3 is built from 13 residues. CDR3 in amino acids: CASSVDSNYGYTF. Here the CDR3 DNA reads TGTGCCAGTAGTGTGGACTCTAACTATGGCTACACCTTC.

This clonotype was detected ten times or more. The V call is TRBV19, the J call TRBJ2-1, with a tentative D call TRBD2 (6 bases). There are 14 residues in the CDR3. Germline V gene sequence: CDR1 LNHDA, CDR2 SQIVND (reference sequence). Trimming cost V 3 bases and J 9 bases, with 15 bases left between them. As DNA, the CDR3 is TGTGCCAGTAGTATCTGGGACTCCGTCAGTGAGCAGTTCTTC. Translating gives CASSIWDSVSEQFF.

The table lists this clonotype with a few counts. The gene calls are TRBV2 and TRBJ2-2; perhaps TRBD1 as D (5 bases). Germline V CDR1 and CDR2: SNHLY, FYNNEI. The CDR3 length is 13 residues. V lost 8 bases and J 3 bases, leaving 10 bases between the germline ends. The CDR3 is CASQGPHTGELFF. The DNA for the CDR3 is TGTGCCAGCCAGGGCCCCCACACCGGGGAGCTGTTTTTT.

This clonotype has at least ten counts. V usage is TRBV19 and J usage is TRBJ2-3; 11 nucleotides align to TRBD2. The CDR3 contains 17 residues. The germline V gene encodes CDR1 LNHDA and CDR2 SQIVND (reference sequence). Trimming at V came to 4 bases and at J to 2 bases, leaving 8 bases not matched to a gene. CDR3 amino acids: CASSSRRLAGNTDTQYF. The CDR3 DNA sequence: TGTGCCAGTAGTAGCCGTCGACTAGCGGGAAACACAGATACGCAGTATTTT.

This clonotype occurred many times. This chain connects TRBV28 to TRBJ1-1; possible D gene TRBD1, 6 bases. Between the trimmed V and J ends, which lost 5 bases and 1 base, there was a span of 11 bases. The CDR3 covers 14 residues. Per germline, CDR1 MDHEN and CDR2 SYDVKM. CDR3 amino acids: CASSPGHTNTEAFF. DNA of the CDR3: TGTGCCAGCAGTCCGGGACACACGAACACTGAAGCTTTCTTT.

This clonotype was seen ten or more times. This chain links TRBV11-3 with TRBJ1-1, with TRBD1 matching over 8 bases. The trim removed 3 bases at V and 1 base at J, leaving 4 bases unmatched. CDR1 and CDR2 from the germline V gene are SGHNT and YENEEA. The CDR3 extends over 15 amino acids. The CDR3: CASSFSGTGNTEAFF. The CDR3 region has the DNA TGTGCCAGCAGCTTTTCTGGGACAGGGAACACTGAAGCTTTCTTT.

This clonotype was detected ten times or more. This sequence joins TRBV20-1 and TRBJ2-5; 9 bases fit TRBD1. CDR3 length: 14 amino acids. J lost 2 bases, V lost 5 bases, and 6 bases had no gene match. Germline V gene sequence: CDR1 DFQATT, CDR2 SNEGSKA (reference sequence). CDR3 protein: CSAYPGQGQETQYF. CDR3 sequence (DNA): TGCAGTGCTTACCCGGGACAGGGACAAGAGACCCAGTACTTC.

Of note for this clonotype: One junction end does not reproduce the germline sequence, and a read error may be involved. The V gene is TRBV11-2, the J gene TRBJ2-3; D is ambiguous. The germline CDR1 and CDR2 sequences are SGHAT and FQNNGV. There are 14 residues in the CDR3. The CDR3 is CASSKGPYTDTQYF. CDR3 sequence (DNA): TGCGCCAGCAGCAAAGGACCTTACACAGATACGCAGTATTTT. Full variable domain (outside the CDR3, taken from reference TRBV11-2 and TRBJ2-3): EAGVAQSPRYKIIEKRQSVAFWCNPISGHATLYWYQQILGQGPKLLIQFQNNGVVDDSQLPKDRFSAERLKGVDSTLKIQPAKLEDSAVYLCASSKGPYTDTQYFGPGTRLTVL.

This clonotype showed up many times. This rearrangement joins TRBV27 to TRBJ1-1; 7 bases are shared with TRBD1. Germline lookup yields CDR1 MNHEY and CDR2 SMNVEV (reference sequence). The ends lost 6 bases at V and 4 bases at J; junction bases unmatched: 14. This CDR3 spans 16 amino acids. DNA for the CDR3: TGTGCCAGCAGATACTTATTCGAAGGGGGCGGCACTGAAGCTTTCTTT. Its protein is CASRYLFEGGGTEAFF.

This clonotype was picked up many times. The rearrangement uses TRBV10-3 and TRBJ1-1; D is perhaps TRBD1 (5 bases). The V and J ends lost 10 bases and 0 bases respectively, with 24 bases between them. Germline V gene lookup returns CDR1 ENHRY and CDR2 SYGVKD. This CDR3 spans 17 amino acids. The CDR3: CATERTKKGMLNTEAFF. The CDR3 nucleotides are TGTGCCACCGAGCGAACAAAAAAGGGGATGCTGAACACTGAAGCTTTCTTT.

This clonotype has only a few counts. The chain recombines TRBV20-1 with TRBJ1-1; 7 nucleotides agree with TRBD1. Germline CDR1 DFQATT, CDR2 SNEGSKA (reference sequence). V dropped 5 bases and J dropped 4; count of bases not matched to a gene: 7. This CDR3 region has 13 residues. The CDR3 sequence is CSALDRIGTEAFF. The CDR3 bases are TGCAGTGCTCTGGACAGGATCGGCACTGAAGCTTTCTTT.

At least ten counts were recorded for this clonotype. This chain connects TRBV2 to TRBJ1-6; a possible D gene is TRBD1 (5 bases). The V gene's germline CDR1 is SNHLY and CDR2 FYNNEI. This CDR3 has 14 residues. Trimming left V 4 bases short and J 6 bases short, with 10 bases between. The CDR3, as DNA: TGTGCCAGCAGTGGATGGGACGTTAATTCACCCCTCCACTTT. Translating gives CASSGWDVNSPLHF.